A single sample is the source of the 13 T cell receptor beta chains below, sequenced in a study of neurological immune-mediated disorders. A single record per CDR3 protein comes from TCRdb applying MiXCR to the 5' RACE reads. The sample consists of roughly 76,000 distinct CDR3 sequences, more than 3% of them appearing once. Sequencing input: PBMCs. The receptors come from a woman in her 50s with multiple sclerosis.

This clonotype was recorded many times. This chain links TRBV27 with TRBJ2-1; the D call may be TRBD1 or TRBD2 (6 bases each). The CDR3 totals 15 residues. Per the germline V gene, CDR1 is MNHEY and CDR2 is SMNVEV (reference sequence). Trimming removed 3 bases from V and 6 bases from J, with 15 bases in between. The CDR3 region has the DNA TGTGCCAGCAGTTTCACCGGGGGCCGGGGCAATGAGCAGTTCTTC. Protein product: CASSFTGGRGNEQFF.

The table lists this clonotype with many counts. The V call is TRBV2, the J call TRBJ2-1; D is possibly TRBD2 (5 bases). CDR1 is SNHLY, CDR2 FYNNEI, per germline. CDR3 length: 17 amino acids. V was pared by 0 bases and J by 3 bases, with 15 bases between. The DNA of the CDR3 is TGTGCCAGCAGTGAAGCTGGGAGAAACGACTTCTACAATGAGCAGTTCTTC. Its protein is CASSEAGRNDFYNEQFF.

This clonotype came up many times. This chain joins TRBV9 and TRBJ2-1; D unclear. In germline, CDR1 is SGDLS, CDR2 YYNGEE. The V end lost 3 bases, the J end lost 5 bases, and 15 bases lay between the germline ends. The CDR3 has 15 residues. The CDR3 DNA follows: TGTGCCAGCAGCGGGAGTCCCCTCTCTGACAATGAGCAGTTCTTC. Its translation is CASSGSPLSDNEQFF.

In this sample, this clonotype turned up a few times. The rearrangement uses TRBV27 and TRBJ2-7; D is tentatively TRBD1 or TRBD2 (5 bases each). CDR3 length equals 14 residues. Germline CDR1 is MNHEY and CDR2 is SMNVEV (reference sequence). Deletions cut 3 bases from V and 6 bases from J, with 15 bases between. The CDR3 loop is CASSFGQRGAEQYF. CDR3 in DNA: TGTGCCAGCAGTTTCGGTCAGCGAGGGGCCGAGCAGTACTTC.

This clonotype has at least ten counts. V gene TRBV6-2 or TRBV6-3 combines with J gene TRBJ2-1; D is uncertain. CDR1 and CDR2 (germline): MNHEY, SVGEGT. This CDR3 has 15 amino acids. V lost 6 bases, J lost 3 bases, and 15 bases lay in between. The CDR3 sequence: CASSRPRTRYNEQFF. For the CDR3, the DNA is TGTGCCAGCAGCCGACCTCGGACGCGCTACAATGAGCAGTTCTTC.

This clonotype was recorded many times. The chain joins TRBV5-6 to TRBJ1-6, with D maybe TRBD1 (5 bases). The CDR3 is 13 residues long. Trimming stripped 4 bases from V and 7 bases from J, with 9 bases between. CDR1 is SGHDT, CDR2 YYEEEE, per germline. The CDR3 DNA reads TGTGCCAGCAGCCTGGGGGGGAATTCACCCCTCCACTTT. Amino acids: CASSLGGNSPLHF.

There are many counts of this clonotype. The DNA of the CDR3 is TGCGCCAGCAGCCAATCCGGGACAGGGGACGGCGAGCAGTACTTC. Its translation is CASSQSGTGDGEQYF. This sequence joins TRBV4-1 and TRBJ2-7; 10 bases map to TRBD1. The length of the CDR3 is 15 residues. J lost 6 bases, V lost 2 bases, and 7 bases had no gene match. CDR1 and CDR2 from the germline V gene are MGHRA and YSYEKL.

This clonotype was counted at least ten times. The rearrangement joins TRBV5-1 to TRBJ2-3, with D possibly TRBD2 on 6 matching bases. Trimming stripped 4 bases from V and 0 bases from J, with 12 bases between. This CDR3 contains 15 residues. Looked up from germline, CDR1 is SGHRS and CDR2 is YFSETQ. For the CDR3, the DNA is TGCGCCAGCAGCCCTAGCGTTGCTAGCACAGATACGCAGTATTTT. It specifies CASSPSVASTDTQYF.

This clonotype was recorded many times. V is TRBV7-9 and J is TRBJ2-5; 7 bases match TRBD1. V lost 4 bases and J lost 5; bases outside the gene matches: 7. Germline loops: CDR1 SEHNR, CDR2 FQNEAQ (reference sequence). The CDR3 is 14 residues long. CDR3 nucleotide sequence: TGTGCCAGCAGCTCTGCGACAGGGTCGGAGACCCAGTACTTC. This translates into CASSSATGSETQYF.

This clonotype was seen many times. This sequence joins TRBV5-1 and TRBJ2-7; tentatively, D is TRBD2 (5 bases). Germline CDR1 is SGHRS and CDR2 is YFSETQ. The CDR3 length is 14 residues. V dropped 4 bases and J dropped 0 bases, with 11 bases sitting between them. DNA of the CDR3: TGCGCCAGCAGCGCCGGAGGCAGCTCCTACGAGCAGTACGTC. This encodes CASSAGGSSYEQYV.

In its sample, this clonotype was seen many times. The V gene is TRBV20-1, the J gene TRBJ1-5; possible D gene TRBD1, 5 bases. Germline V gene lookup returns CDR1 DFQATT and CDR2 SNEGSKA (reference sequence). Trimming left V 5 bases short and J 4 bases short, with 12 bases between. This CDR3 has 13 residues. Written as DNA, the CDR3 is TGCAGTGCTGCTGGACGGACAAATCAGCCCCAGCATTTT. Protein: CSAAGRTNQPQHF.

At least ten counts were recorded for this clonotype. The J gene is TRBJ2-1, the V gene TRBV28, with TRBD1 as a possible D gene (5 bases). The CDR3 has 15 residues. Germline V lookup: CDR1 MDHEN, CDR2 SYDVKM. V lost 6 bases, J lost 10 bases, and 22 bases lay in between. The CDR3 DNA reads as TGTGCCAGCAGCCGAAGACAGACCCCAAACTCGGAGCAGTTCTTC. Encoded protein: CASSRRQTPNSEQFF.

This clonotype was seen repeatedly, ten times or more. The J gene is TRBJ2-3, the V gene TRBV20-1, with D possibly called TRBD1 or TRBD2 (5 bases each). Germline-derived CDR1 and CDR2 are DFQATT and SNEGSKA (reference sequence). V was pared by 7 bases and J by 6 bases, with 20 bases between. CDR3 length equals 14 residues. DNA of the CDR3: TGCAGTGTTTCCTTCTTGGCCGGGGCCGATACGCAGTATTTT. Protein sequence: CSVSFLAGADTQYF.